This T cell receptor beta chain was sequenced in a study of post-analysis software for immune sequencing data. Turning to the study itself: Several disease courses (relapsing-remitting, secondary progressive and progressive-relapsing) of multiple sclerosis were included.

Study-wide findings and caveats: Normalized Chao1 diversity was significantly lower in multiple sclerosis patients than in controls. With F measure, samples from one preparation batch clustered together strongly. A few TRBV segments, TRBV5-6, TRBV5-1 and TRBV20-1 among them, were found more frequent in patients than controls.

Prepared TCR beta cDNA libraries contained unique molecular identifiers. cDNA molecules numbering roughly 0.5 million came from approximately 0.91 to 9.4 million T cells. TCRdb reprocessed the PCR reads via MiXCR and lists one record per CDR3 protein. The table has roughly 700,000 distinct CDR3 sequences, approximately 30% seen once. This CDR3 contains 16 residues. The germline CDR1 and CDR2 sequences are SEHNR and FQNEAQ (reference sequence). The trim removed 5 bases at V and 3 bases at J, leaving 8 bases unmatched. In this sample, this clonotype turned up a few times. Antigen specificity is unknown. The sequence derives from a girl aged 10 to 17 with multiple sclerosis. The sample was blood. The chain is built from TRBV7-9 and TRBJ2-4; 9 positions match TRBD2. For the CDR3, the DNA is TGTGCCAGCAGCCCCGAGCGGGGGGTGGGCAAAAACATTCAGTACTTC. Amino acids: CASSPERGVGKNIQYF.